Shown below are 4 T cell receptor beta chains from a single sample sequenced in a study of CD8+ T cells in alopecia areata. As to treatment: oral pan-JAK inhibitor, 5-10 mg twice daily. Isolated RNA was reverse transcribed into cDNA used as the sequencing template. Using immunoSEQ multiplex PCR, the repertoire was profiled, and TCRdb retains in-frame clones only, with some absent. The sample lists about 140,000 clones; around 86% were seen once. The sample in question was CD8+ T cells sorted from blood, obtained at week 4, from a patient treated with tofacitinib. The origin of the receptors is a human donor with alopecia areata.

The chain combines TRBV19 with TRBJ2-1; D may be TRBD2 (5 bases). V was cut by 5 bases and J by 4 bases, with 15 bases left in between. Germline values: CDR1 LNHDA, CDR2 SQIVND (reference sequence). This CDR3 has 15 residues. CDR3 loop: CASSFVPAEYNEQFF. The CDR3 DNA reads as TGTGCCAGTAGTTTTGTCCCAGCGGAGTACAATGAGCAGTTCTTC.

This chain connects TRBV14 to TRBJ2-1; D is perhaps TRBD2 (6 bases). Germline CDR1 SGHDN, CDR2 FVKESK. The CDR3 has 15 residues. V shed 1 base and J shed 3 bases, with 10 bases lying between them. CDR3 bases: TGTGCCAGCAGCCAAGCGGGGGAAAACTACAATGAGCAGTTCTTC. Translating it yields CASSQAGENYNEQFF.

About this clone itself: The germline gene is not matched at one end of the junction; a read error may be the cause. Other nucleotide sequences from this sample produce the same CDR3. This chain connects TRBV7-9 to TRBJ2-5, with a possible D match to TRBD1 (5 bases). Germline V gene data show CDR1 as SEHNR and CDR2 as FQNEAQ (reference sequence). This CDR3 contains 14 residues. The CDR3 bases are TGCGCCAGCAGGCCCGTCGGCAGGGATGAGACCCAGTACTTC. This gives the protein CASRPVGRDETQYF.

V is TRBV6-5 and J is TRBJ2-2, with D tentatively TRBD2 (5 bases). The CDR3 runs to 15 residues. V was cut by 6 bases and J by 3 bases, with 14 bases left in between. Germline V gives CDR1 MNHEY, CDR2 SVGAGI. The CDR3 DNA follows: TGTGCCAGCAGCCCCGGGGTGGTTCACACCGGGGAGCTGTTTTTT. It codes for CASSPGVVHTGELFF.